Shown below are 24 T cell receptor beta chains from a single sample sequenced in a study of cytomegalovirus exposure and HLA in healthy donors. Vbeta (60) and Jbeta (13) primers were used in the PCR. Repertoires were generated with immunoSEQ multiplex PCR, while TCRdb's copy carries only in-frame clones and drops some. The sample includes 140,000 to 150,000 clones, about 70% seen only once; the top ten take 1.5% to 2%. Sequenced input: PBMCs. Receptors originate from a woman in her thirties or forties in good health and CMV-seronegative.

The chain employs TRBV5-1 and TRBJ2-7, with TRBD2 matching 9 bases. The CDR3 spans 16 residues. Per germline, CDR1 SGHRS and CDR2 YFSETQ. With V trimmed by 0 bases and J by 4 bases, 8 bases remained unmatched. CDR3 DNA sequence: TGCGCCAGCAGCTTGGGAGTAGCGGGGGATCCTTACGAGCAGTACTTC. Residues: CASSLGVAGDPYEQYF.

J is TRBJ2-7 and V is TRBV5-4; a possible D gene is TRBD1 (8 bases). CDR1 and CDR2 from the germline V gene are SGHNT and YYREEE (reference sequence). The CDR3 is 13 amino acids. V shed 4 bases and J shed 6 bases, with 14 bases lying between them. The CDR3: CASSRDRTSEQYF. The CDR3 DNA reads as TGTGCCAGCAGCCGGGACAGGACTAGCGAGCAGTACTTC.

The chain recombines TRBV28 with TRBJ1-1, with TRBD1 matching 12 bases. Germline CDR1 is MDHEN and CDR2 is SYDVKM. The CDR3 loop spans 14 amino acids. With V trimmed by 7 bases and J by 7 bases, 7 bases remained unmatched. CDR3 bases: TGTGCCAGCAAGGTCGGGACAGGGGGCTATGAAGCTTTCTTT. Its translation: CASKVGTGGYEAFF. The complete variable domain, with remaining parts taken from reference TRBV28 and TRBJ1-1, reads DVKVTQSSRYLVKRTGEKVFLECVQDMDHENMFWYRQDPGLGLRLIYFSYDVKMKEKGDIPEGYSVSREKKERFSLILESASTNQTSMYLCASKVGTGGYEAFFGQGTRLTVV.

V gene TRBV19 combines with J gene TRBJ2-6; 9 bases agree with TRBD1. Germline-derived CDR1 and CDR2 are LNHDA and SQIVND (reference sequence). This CDR3 spans 21 amino acids. J lost 0 bases, V lost 3 bases, and 15 bases had no gene match. CDR3 in DNA: TGTGCCAGTAGTATCCCAGTGCGCCCGGGACAGGGACTCTCTGGGGCCAACGTCCTGACTTTC. Translating gives CASSIPVRPGQGLSGANVLTF.

This clone appeared a single time. V and J are TRBV19 and TRBJ1-5; weak D call: TRBD1 (6 bases). This CDR3 has 15 amino acids. Trimming removed 4 bases at V and 3 bases at J, with 13 bases between. Germline V gene sequence: CDR1 LNHDA, CDR2 SQIVND (reference sequence). This CDR3 reads CASSTAGQFNQPQHF. CDR3 sequence (DNA): TGTGCCAGTAGTACCGCCGGACAGTTCAATCAGCCCCAGCATTTT.

The rearrangement joins TRBV5-4 to TRBJ1-3, with D tentatively TRBD1 (6 bases). The CDR3 runs 15 residues. Germline V gene sequence: CDR1 SGHNT, CDR2 YYREEE (reference sequence). V was shortened by 4 bases and J by 4 bases, with 15 bases between the two germline ends. The CDR3: CASSVVTGPGNTIYF. The CDR3 coding sequence is TGTGCCAGCAGCGTTGTTACAGGGCCCGGAAACACCATATATTTT.

This sequence joins TRBV6-5 and TRBJ2-5, with D uncertain. Germline loops: CDR1 MNHEY, CDR2 SVGAGI. CDR3 size: 12 residues. V lost 5 bases to trimming and J lost 4 bases, with 8 bases between them. This CDR3 reads CASSLVGETQYF. CDR3 DNA: TGTGCCAGCAGTCTAGTGGGAGAGACCCAGTACTTC.

The chain carries TRBV5-4 and TRBJ1-2; a weak D match, TRBD1 (5 bases). The CDR3 has 13 residues. Germline CDR1 reads SGHNT; CDR2 reads YYREEE (reference sequence). Trimming took off 4 bases at V and 8 bases at J, with 15 bases between the two ends. This CDR3 is CASSAGRGGGYTF. DNA for the CDR3: TGTGCCAGCAGCGCCGGGAGGGGCGGAGGCTACACCTTC.

As for this clone: The sample has other DNA sequences that encode this CDR3 too. This chain links TRBV28 with TRBJ1-5; D unclear. The CDR3 has 15 residues. Trimming pared 2 bases from V and 10 bases from J, leaving 18 bases between. The V gene's germline CDR1 is MDHEN and CDR2 SYDVKM. The CDR3 protein is CASSLGGRVGQPQHF. As DNA, the CDR3 is TGTGCCAGCAGTTTAGGTGGGAGGGTCGGGCAACCCCAGCATTTT.

The gene calls are TRBV28 and TRBJ1-2; a possible D gene is TRBD1 (6 bases). The CDR3 runs to 16 residues. CDR1 and CDR2 from the germline V gene are MDHEN and SYDVKM. The germline V and J ends were trimmed by 7 bases and 3 bases, with 21 bases remaining between them. The CDR3 sequence is CASTQGGGLQHYGYTF. The CDR3 bases are TGTGCCAGCACGCAAGGGGGGGGCCTTCAGCACTATGGCTACACCTTC.

This chain links TRBV6-6 with TRBJ2-2; D uncertain. The CDR3 is made up of 12 amino acids. Germline V gene lookup returns CDR1 MNHNY and CDR2 SVGAGI (reference sequence). Deletions cut 5 bases from V and 6 bases from J, with 7 bases between. The CDR3 DNA follows: TGTGCCAGCAGTCTATATCCCGGGGAGCTGTTTTTT. Residues: CASSLYPGELFF.

V usage is TRBV7-9 and J usage is TRBJ2-7, with TRBD2 as a possible D gene (7 bases). V was clipped by 11 bases and J by 7 bases, with 12 bases between them. Germline lookup yields CDR1 SEHNR and CDR2 FQNEAQ (reference sequence). The CDR3 length is 10 residues. CDR3 residues: CALGGAEQYF. The CDR3 DNA follows: TGTGCCCTGGGGGGGGCTGAGCAGTACTTC. The full variable domain, its missing parts supplied by reference TRBV7-9 and TRBJ2-7, is DTGVSQNPRHKITKRGQNVTFRCDPISEHNRLYWYRQTLGQGPEFLTYFQNEAQLEKSRLLSDRFSAERPKGSFSTLEIQRTEQGDSAMYLCALGGAEQYFGPGTRLTVT.

The V call is TRBV19, the J call TRBJ2-2; 11 bases align to TRBD1. The junction had 10 bases not matched to a gene; V was cut back by 5 bases and J by 2 bases. The CDR3 runs 18 residues. CDR1 is LNHDA and CDR2 is SQIVND in the germline V gene (reference sequence). The CDR3 DNA is TGTGCCAGTAGTCGGTTCCCGGGACAGGGGGGTAACACCGGGGAGCTGTTTTTT. Its translation is CASSRFPGQGGNTGELFF.

The chain couples TRBV10-1 to TRBJ2-2, with 7 bases identical to TRBD1. The CDR3 extends over 18 amino acids. V lost 2 bases and J lost 0; bases outside the gene matches: 9. Germline V lookup: CDR1 WNHNN, CDR2 SYGVQD (reference sequence). CDR3 in DNA: TGCGCCAGCAGTGAGGCGGGTTACAGGGGATCGAACACCGGGGAGCTGTTTTTT. Its translation: CASSEAGYRGSNTGELFF.

This clone occurred once. The chain employs TRBV19 and TRBJ1-4, with a tentative D call TRBD1 (5 bases). Trimming removed 5 bases at V and 5 bases at J, with 15 bases between. The CDR3 spans 15 residues. CDR1 is LNHDA and CDR2 is SQIVND in the germline V gene (reference sequence). The CDR3 protein is CASSLRTGGNEKLFF. As DNA, the CDR3 is TGTGCCAGTAGTCTTCGGACGGGGGGGAATGAAAAACTGTTTTTT.

The chain has TRBV5-5 and TRBJ1-1; D is undetermined. The V end was cut by 0 bases, the J end by 4 bases, with 13 bases between. Germline values: CDR1 SGHKS, CDR2 YYEKEE (reference sequence). The CDR3 consists of 15 residues. The CDR3 region has the DNA TGTGCCAGCAGCTTGGTAACAGCGGCACCCACTGAAGCTTTCTTT. Amino acid sequence: CASSLVTAAPTEAFF.

The V gene is TRBV5-1, the J gene TRBJ1-6; TRBD1 might be the D (5 bases). The CDR3 totals 16 residues. The germline CDR1 and CDR2 sequences are SGHRS and YFSETQ. V lost 1 base and J 7 bases, leaving 15 bases between the germline ends. CDR3 sequence reads: CASSLSSTVPNSPLHF. The CDR3 DNA reads TGCGCCAGCAGCTTGTCATCGACAGTCCCAAATTCACCCCTCCACTTT.

The chain uses TRBV18 and TRBJ2-1, with D perhaps matching TRBD2 (5 bases). The V gene lost 0 bases and the J gene lost 4 bases, with 16 bases spanning the gap. The CDR3 runs 17 residues. Germline CDR1 is KGHSH and CDR2 is LQKENI. The CDR3 DNA reads TGTGCCAGCTCACCACCTATGAGGACTCGGGGTTACAATGAGCAGTTCTTC. Amino acids: CASSPPMRTRGYNEQFF.

This clone was seen only a few times. The rearrangement uses TRBV7-9 and TRBJ1-4, with no clear D. CDR1 is SEHNR, CDR2 FQNEAQ, per germline (reference sequence). This CDR3 is built from 17 residues. V dropped 0 bases and J dropped 8 bases, with 19 bases sitting between them. The CDR3 DNA sequence: TGTGCCAGCAGCTTAGCGTATATTAGGAGGGAGGAAGAAAAACTGTTTTTT. Its translation is CASSLAYIRREEEKLFF.

The gene calls are TRBV30 and TRBJ1-4; D is unclear. CDR1 is GTSNPN and CDR2 is SVGIG in the germline V gene (reference sequence). Trimming removed 5 bases from V and 8 bases from J, with 12 bases in between. This CDR3 comprises 12 residues. The CDR3 reads CAWDAGGEKLFF. CDR3 nucleotides: TGTGCCTGGGACGCAGGCGGGGAAAAACTGTTTTTT.

This chain joins TRBV4-2 and TRBJ2-1; 7 bases are shared with TRBD2. J was trimmed by 7 bases and V by 3 bases; bases with no gene match: 3. The CDR3 sequence is 13 residues long. CDR1 is LGHNA and CDR2 is YNFKEQ in the germline V gene. The chain's CDR3 is CASSQTSFNEQFF. CDR3 nucleotides: TGTGCCAGCAGCCAGACTAGCTTTAATGAGCAGTTCTTC.

The chain has TRBV19 and TRBJ1-4; no reliable D call. Trimming removed 6 bases at V and 6 bases at J, with 14 bases between. CDR1 is LNHDA and CDR2 is SQIVND in the germline V gene (reference sequence). The CDR3 covers 14 residues. CDR3 sequence reads: CASSSPTKDEKLFF. The CDR3 DNA is TGTGCCAGTAGCTCCCCGACAAAAGATGAAAAACTGTTTTTT.

This clone was found a few times. The chain links TRBV6-5 to TRBJ1-1; no reliable D call. CDR1 is MNHEY, CDR2 SVGAGI, per germline. V was cut by 0 bases and J by 11 bases, with 7 bases left in between. CDR3 size: 11 residues. The CDR3 DNA reads TGTGCCAGCAGTTACTCGGGCCGGGCTTTCTTT. Its translation: CASSYSGRAFF.

This chain joins TRBV6-1 and TRBJ1-2; the D gene is possibly TRBD1 (5 bases). From germline, CDR1 is MNHNS and CDR2 SASEGT. V was cut by 7 bases and J by 7 bases, with 13 bases left in between. This CDR3 is built from 12 residues. CDR3 amino acids: CASTPGRTGYTF. DNA for the CDR3: TGTGCCAGCACCCCAGGGCGAACTGGCTACACCTTC.